These 26 T cell receptor beta chains were all obtained from the same sample, sequenced in a study of CD8+CD57+ T cells in acquired aplastic anemia. The template used for profiling TCR beta VDJ and CDR3 was genomic DNA. A single record per CDR3 protein comes from TCRdb applying MiXCR to the reads. The data contain about 270,000 distinct CDR3 sequences, 65% to 90% of them singletons. The sequenced patients had an expansion of CD8+CD57+ cells seen by flow cytometry. Sequenced input: sorted CD4+, CD8+, or CD8+CD57+ T cells (not recorded which) from PBMCs. These receptor sequences come from a human donor with aplastic anemia.

The J gene is TRBJ2-3, the V gene TRBV7-6, with D possibly being TRBD1 (6 bases). The ends were cut back, 3 bases at V and 15 bases at J, with 25 bases in the middle. Looked up from germline, CDR1 is SGHVS and CDR2 is FNYEAQ. The CDR3 length is 15 residues. CDR3 coding DNA: TGTGCCAGCAGCTTCACTACAGGGAGCGAAGATTTCTTTTATTTT. Translation: CASSFTTGSEDFFYF.

The V gene is TRBV10-3, the J gene TRBJ2-7; 8 nucleotides agree with TRBD1. The germline V gene encodes CDR1 ENHRY and CDR2 SYGVKD. The CDR3 length is 13 residues. Trimming cost V 7 bases and J 7 bases; bases outside gene matches: 9. CDR3 coding DNA: TGTGCCATCATGGAGGACAGGGCTGGGGAGCAGTACTTC. It yields the protein CAIMEDRAGEQYF.

The CDR3 loop is CATSNRGMNTEAFF. Written as DNA, the CDR3 is TGTGCCACCAGTAACAGGGGAATGAACACTGAAGCTTTCTTT. V is TRBV15 and J is TRBJ1-1; 7 nucleotides align to TRBD1. Per the germline V gene, CDR1 is LNHNV and CDR2 is YYDKDF (reference sequence). CDR3 length: 14 residues. V lost 6 bases, J lost 0 bases, and 4 bases stayed unmatched.

This clonotype was seen many times. The chain uses TRBV6-7 and TRBJ1-3, with 8 bases matching TRBD1. TRBV6-7 is designated an ORF whose function remains uncertain. The ends lost 0 bases at V and 3 bases at J; junction bases unmatched: 10. This CDR3 comprises 18 residues. The CDR3 here is CASSYSTWTGRIGNTIYF. The CDR3 DNA sequence: TGTGCCAGCAGTTACTCGACTTGGACAGGGAGGATTGGAAACACCATATATTTT.

The chain recombines TRBV9 with TRBJ1-3, with TRBD1 as a possible D gene (5 bases). Germline V gene data show CDR1 as SGDLS and CDR2 as YYNGEE. CDR3 length: 17 residues. The germline V and J ends were trimmed by 0 bases and 4 bases, with 17 bases remaining between them. The chain's CDR3 is CASSVASVGALGNTIYF. The CDR3 DNA follows: TGTGCCAGCAGCGTAGCTAGCGTCGGGGCACTCGGAAACACCATATATTTT.

The chain links TRBV10-2 to TRBJ1-5; weak D call: TRBD1 (5 bases). From germline, CDR1 is WSHSY and CDR2 SAAADI. Trimming pared 3 bases from V and 4 bases from J, leaving 10 bases between. This CDR3 spans 14 amino acids. The CDR3 DNA follows: TGCGCCAGCAGTGAAGCACAGGAGAATCAGCCCCAGCATTTT. Its translation is CASSEAQENQPQHF.

This sequence joins TRBV9 and TRBJ2-7, with 7 positions matching TRBD1. CDR1 is SGDLS, CDR2 YYNGEE, per germline. CDR3 length: 16 amino acids. Trimming removed 0 bases from V and 8 bases from J; junction bases left unmatched: 14. In DNA, the CDR3 is TGTGCCAGCAGCGTAGGGGGACAGAGCACCCTTACGCAGCAGTACGTC. This encodes CASSVGGQSTLTQQYV.

CDR3 region: CASSLTGGADDGYF. The CDR3 DNA reads as TGTGCCAGCAGCTTGACAGGGGGCGCCGACGATGGGTACTTC. J is TRBJ2-7 and V is TRBV7-8, with 10 bases matching TRBD1. J was trimmed by 12 bases and V by 3 bases; bases with no gene match: 11. This CDR3 is built from 14 residues. Germline V gene sequence: CDR1 SGHVS, CDR2 FQNEAQ.

This clonotype came up a few times. One end of the junction does not line up with germline, which may come from a read error. The rearrangement joins TRBV7-9 to TRBJ2-3; 8 nucleotides line up with TRBD2. Germline V gives CDR1 SEHNR, CDR2 FQNEAQ (reference sequence). This CDR3 spans 14 amino acids. The CDR3 reads CASSSAGGPATEYF. In nucleotides, the CDR3 is TGTGCCAGCAGCTCCGCGGGAGGTCCCGCTACGGAGTATTTT.

Comments on this clonotype: At one of its ends the junction is not consistent with the germline gene, which may arise from a read error. The chain links TRBV9 to TRBJ1-6; tentative D call: TRBD1 (6 bases). Germline CDR1 and CDR2: SGDLS and YYNGEE. The CDR3 is made up of 12 amino acids. The DNA for the CDR3 is TGTGCCAGCAGTTTCGCCGGGACACCCCACCACTTT. This codes for CASSFAGTPHHF.

This clonotype was observed once. This likely comes from a read error, as the CDR3 has no conserved phenylalanine or tryptophan at its end. The limits of the CDR3 on the DNA are not certain, so only TCRdb's listed CDR3 is given. This chain links TRBV2 with TRBJ2-3; the D segment call TRBD1 is taken from the table without a DNA check. The germline CDR1 and CDR2 sequences are SNHLY and FYNNEI. The CDR3 spans 14 residues, counting both ends. The chain's CDR3 is CASRVAGTDDPYFV.

For this clonotype: Possible read error: a much larger clone is one base away. The genes are TRBV7-9 and TRBJ2-7; 10 bases fit TRBD2. The CDR3 contains 18 residues. V shed 3 bases and J 4 bases; nucleotides not matched to a gene: 15. Germline CDR1 SEHNR, CDR2 FQNEAQ (reference sequence). The CDR3 loop is CASSFHRSGGADEYEQYV. CDR3 coding DNA: TGTGCCAGCAGCTTTCATAGAAGCGGGGGGGCCGATGAGTACGAGCAGTACGTC.

V and J are TRBV9 and TRBJ2-3, with D perhaps matching TRBD2 (5 bases). In germline, CDR1 is SGDLS, CDR2 YYNGEE. V was pared by 7 bases and J by 15 bases, with 24 bases between. The CDR3 spans 13 residues. The chain's CDR3 is CASGGAGKNTYYF. The CDR3 DNA reads as TGTGCCAGCGGAGGCGCTGGGAAAAATACGTACTATTTT. The whole variable domain, remainder taken from reference TRBV9 and TRBJ2-3, is DSGVTQTPKHLITATGQRVTLRCSPRSGDLSVYWYQQSLDQGLQFLIQYYNGEERAKGNILERFSAQQFPDLHSELNLSSLELGDSALYFCASGGAGKNTYYFGPGTRLTVL.

About this clonotype itself: At one boundary the junction diverges from the germline segment, which might be a read error. The chain couples TRBV7-3 to TRBJ2-3, with TRBD1 matching 7 bases. The CDR3 totals 13 residues. Looked up from germline, CDR1 is SGHTA and CDR2 is FQGTGA. The CDR3 protein is CASREGGRDAQYF. The DNA of the CDR3 is TGTGCCAGCAGGGAAGGGGGCAGAGATGCGCAGTATTTT.

The V gene is TRBV7-9, the J gene TRBJ2-3; TRBD1 might be the D (5 bases). CDR3 length equals 13 residues. V dropped 8 bases and J dropped 8 bases, with 17 bases sitting between them. Germline CDR1 reads SEHNR; CDR2 reads FQNEAQ (reference sequence). The CDR3 nucleotides read TGTGCCAGCGGGGTTCAGGGCACCGGTACGCAGTATTTT. Its translation is CASGVQGTGTQYF.

This chain links TRBV11-3 with TRBJ1-2; D not certain. Germline assignment: CDR1 SGHNT and CDR2 YENEEA. V lost 0 bases, J lost 3 bases, and 11 bases lay in between. The CDR3 is 15 residues long. CDR3 sequence: CASSLDLRADYGYTF. The CDR3 nucleotides read TGTGCCAGCAGCTTAGATCTAAGAGCGGACTATGGCTACACCTTC.

J is TRBJ1-2 and V is TRBV11-3; D unresolved. Between the trimmed V and J ends, which lost 4 bases and 7 bases, there was a span of 13 bases. This CDR3 is 13 amino acids long. CDR1 and CDR2 from the germline V gene are SGHNT and YENEEA. CDR3 sequence (DNA): TGTGCCAGCAGCTATCAAAGAAGCGGTGGCTACACCTTC. Amino acids: CASSYQRSGGYTF.

In regard to this clonotype: At one end the junction does not follow the germline gene, possibly because of a read error. V usage is TRBV2 and J usage is TRBJ2-1; TRBD2 is a possible D gene (6 bases). This CDR3 region has 16 residues. In germline, CDR1 is SNHLY, CDR2 FYNNEI. CDR3 region: CAISETSEGGYNEQFF. CDR3 in DNA: TGTGCCATCAGTGAGACTTCGGAGGGTGGGTACAATGAGCAGTTCTTC.

This chain connects TRBV10-2 to TRBJ1-1; no reliable D call. The ends were cut back, 6 bases at V and 0 bases at J, with 2 bases in the middle. This CDR3 region has 11 residues. Germline lookup yields CDR1 WSHSY and CDR2 SAAADI. The CDR3 protein is CASSMNTEAFF. CDR3 coding DNA: TGCGCCAGCAGCATGAACACTGAAGCTTTCTTT.

V usage is TRBV19 and J usage is TRBJ2-3, with 8 bases identical to TRBD2. Unmatched junction bases numbered 11, after V lost 9 bases and J lost 6 bases. This CDR3 comprises 14 residues. Germline CDR1 reads LNHDA; CDR2 reads SQIVND (reference sequence). CDR3 bases: TGTGCCAGCAGTTTTACGGGAGGGGCCGATACGCAGTATTTT. The encoded protein is CASSFTGGADTQYF.

Concerning this clonotype: The junction shows a germline mismatch at one end, possibly a read error. This chain links TRBV7-8 with TRBJ1-2; perhaps TRBD1 as D (5 bases). Germline V CDR1 and CDR2: SGHVS, FQNEAQ. The CDR3 is 14 amino acids. The CDR3 DNA sequence: TGTGCCAGCAGCGTTTACCCAAACGGGACCGCCCTTTCCTTC. Encoded protein: CASSVYPNGTALSF. Full variable domain (rest looked up from reference TRBV7-8 and TRBJ1-2): GAGVSQSPRYKVAKRGQDVALRCDPISGHVSLFWYQQALGQGPEFLTYFQNEAQLDKSGLPSDRFFAERPEGSVSTLKIQRTQQEDSAVYLCASSVYPNGTALSFGSGTRLTVV.

For this clonotype: Germline is not matched at one junction end, which may reflect a read error. V and J are TRBV7-9 and TRBJ2-3; the D gene could be TRBD1 or TRBD2 (5 bases each). Germline CDR1 and CDR2: SEHNR and FQNEAQ (reference sequence). The CDR3 loop spans 14 amino acids. CDR3 nucleotides: TGTGCCAGTAGTATAGCACTAGGGACCGGGAAGACGCAGTTT. This encodes CASSIALGTGKTQF.

Concerning this clonotype itself: At one end, the junction sequence differs from germline, possibly due to a read error. V is TRBV7-3 and J is TRBJ1-1, with 8 bases aligning to TRBD1. Per germline, CDR1 SGHTA and CDR2 FQGTGA. The CDR3 extends over 15 amino acids. The CDR3 reads CASSLEGDRNIEAFF. The DNA of the CDR3 is TGTGCCAGCAGCTTAGAAGGGGACAGGAACATTGAAGCCTTCTTT.

J is TRBJ2-7 and V is TRBV4-3; TRBD1 matches at 7 bases. V was clipped by 0 bases and J by 4 bases; unmatched bases: 12. CDR3 length: 17 residues. Germline CDR1 reads LGHNA; CDR2 reads YSLEER. In DNA, the CDR3 is TGCGCCAGCAGCCAAGATTCTCACGGGACAGTAGGGTACGAGCAGTACTTC. This translates into CASSQDSHGTVGYEQYF.

The J gene is TRBJ1-4, the V gene TRBV20-1; TRBD1 aligns across 8 bases. The CDR3 length is 15 residues. V lost 6 bases, J lost 6 bases, and 12 bases stayed unmatched. Germline CDR1 DFQATT, CDR2 SNEGSKA (reference sequence). The DNA for the CDR3 is TGCAGTGCCAGTGACAGGGGACGGGGAGATGAAAAACTGTTTTTT. It specifies CSASDRGRGDEKLFF.

The chain recombines TRBV9 with TRBJ1-2, with D perhaps matching TRBD1 (6 bases). Trimming took 0 bases from V and 3 from J, leaving 21 bases between them. Germline CDR1 is SGDLS and CDR2 is YYNGEE. The CDR3 has 18 residues. CDR3 sequence reads: CASSVAPDSSLRDYGYTF. The CDR3, as DNA: TGTGCCAGCAGCGTAGCCCCGGACAGCTCGCTTCGCGACTATGGCTACACCTTC.